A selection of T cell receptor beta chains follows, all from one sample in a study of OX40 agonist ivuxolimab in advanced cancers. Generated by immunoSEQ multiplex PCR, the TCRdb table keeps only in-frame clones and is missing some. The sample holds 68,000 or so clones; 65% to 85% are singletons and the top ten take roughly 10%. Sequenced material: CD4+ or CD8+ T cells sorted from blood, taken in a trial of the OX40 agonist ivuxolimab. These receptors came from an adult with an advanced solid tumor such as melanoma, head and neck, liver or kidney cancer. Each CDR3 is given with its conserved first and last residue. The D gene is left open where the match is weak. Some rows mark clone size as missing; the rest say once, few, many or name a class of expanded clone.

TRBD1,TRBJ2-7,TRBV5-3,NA,TGTGCCAGAAGCTTTGGACAGGCCTCCTACGAGCAGTACTTC,CARSFGQASYEQYF
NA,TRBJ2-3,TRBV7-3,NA,TGTGCCAGCAGCCCCGGGACTTACACAGATACGCAGTATTTT,CASSPGTYTDTQYF
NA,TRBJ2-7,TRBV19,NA,TGTGCCAGTAGTAGAGGGACTTACTACGAGCAGTACTTC,CASSRGTYYEQYF
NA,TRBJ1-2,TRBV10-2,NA,TGCGCCAGCGGGGTTGGGGGGCTCTATGGCTACACCTTC,CASGVGGLYGYTF
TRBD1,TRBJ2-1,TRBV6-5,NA,TGTGCCAGCAGTTCAAGAGGGACAGGAACCTACAATGAGCAGTTCTTC,CASSSRGTGTYNEQFF
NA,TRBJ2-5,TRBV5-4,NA,TGTGCCAGCAGCTTAGAGACCGCCAGCCCGGGAGAGACCCAGTACTTC,CASSLETASPGETQYF
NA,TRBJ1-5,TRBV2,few,TGTGCCAGCAGTGACACAACAGGATTTGGAAATCAGCCCCAGCATTTT,CASSDTTGFGNQPQHF
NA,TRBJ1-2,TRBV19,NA,TGTGCCAGTAGTGTCGAGCTGAACAGGAACTATGGCTACACCTTC,CASSVELNRNYGYTF
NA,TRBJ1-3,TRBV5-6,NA,TGTGCCAGCACCACTAAGATGGGCTCTGGAAACACCATATATTTT,CASTTKMGSGNTIYF
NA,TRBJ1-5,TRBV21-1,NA,TGTGCCAGCAGCAAAGTTGCGGGAGAAAGTTATAGCAATCAGCCCCAGCATTTT,CASSKVAGESYSNQPQHF
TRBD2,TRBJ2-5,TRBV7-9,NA,TGTGCCAGCGGGTCTAGCGGCCAAGAGACCCAGTACTTC,CASGSSGQETQYF
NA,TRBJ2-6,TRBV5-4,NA,TGTGCCAGCAGCTTGGATCTCTCTGGGGCCAACGTCCTGACTTTC,CASSLDLSGANVLTF
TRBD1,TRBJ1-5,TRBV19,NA,TGTGCCAGTACCACGGACAGGTGGGATCAGCCCCAGCATTTT,CASTTDRWDQPQHF
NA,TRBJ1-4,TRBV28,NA,TGTGCCAGCAGCCCCGGGGGTACTAATGAAAAACTGTTTTTT,CASSPGGTNEKLFF
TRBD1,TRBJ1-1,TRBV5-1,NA,TGCGCCAGCAGCTCAAACAGGGGAGGGGGCCCTGAAGCTTTCTTT,CASSSNRGGGPEAFF
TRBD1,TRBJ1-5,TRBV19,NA,TGTGCCAGTAGTGTTGCCTCCCGGGACAGATACAATCAGCCCCAGCATTTT,CASSVASRDRYNQPQHF
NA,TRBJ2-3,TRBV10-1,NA,TGCGCCAGCAGTGAGTCGCCAGTTGCAGATACGCAGTATTTT,CASSESPVADTQYF
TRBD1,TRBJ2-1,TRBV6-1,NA,TGTGCCAGCAGTGGAGCTAGAGGACAGGGATCCAATGAGCAGTTCTTC,CASSGARGQGSNEQFF
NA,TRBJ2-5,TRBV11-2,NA,TGTGCCAGCAGCTTGCCCAGCAGTAGGGAGACCCAGTACTTC,CASSLPSSRETQYF
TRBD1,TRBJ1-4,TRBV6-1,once,TGTGCCAGCAGTGCACAGGGGGGTGTGGGGGAAAAACTGTTTTTT,CASSAQGGVGEKLFF
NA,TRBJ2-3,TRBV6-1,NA,TGTGCCAGTACAGCGGGAGATACGCAGTATTTT,CASTAGDTQYF
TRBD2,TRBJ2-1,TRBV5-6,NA,TGTGCCAGCAGCTCACTAGCGGGAGGGAACGATGAGCAGTTCTTC,CASSSLAGGNDEQFF
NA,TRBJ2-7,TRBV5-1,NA,TGCGCCAGCAGCTACCCCGGGACCGACGCCGGGGAGCAGTACTTC,CASSYPGTDAGEQYF